The following is a T cell receptor (beta chain) sequence with its context. Its antigen is undetermined. CDR1 is SNHLY, CDR2 FYNNEI, per germline. V shed 3 bases, J shed 4 bases, and the junction held 6 bases outside the gene matches. The CDR3 is 14 residues long. In each case, RNA was isolated and then reverse transcribed into cDNA as the sequencing template. Some clones are missing from TCRdb's copy, which holds only in-frame ones; the method was immunoSEQ multiplex PCR. The data show 150,000 to 200,000 clones, about 48% seen once. This sample is part of a study of CD8+ T cells in alopecia areata. Study-level points and caveats: A great number of expanded lesional clones endured in scalp and blood during tofacitinib.

As to treatment: oral pan-JAK inhibitor, 5-10 mg twice daily. The source is a human donor with alopecia areata. Material: CD8+ T cells sorted from blood, obtained at week 24, from a patient treated with tofacitinib. The chain couples TRBV2 to TRBJ2-7; 7 bases are a match to TRBD1. The CDR3 loop is CASSDGTAKYEQYF. The CDR3 DNA follows: TGTGCCAGCAGTGACGGGACAGCGAAATACGAGCAGTACTTC.